These 26 T cell receptor beta chains came from one sample sequenced in a study of blood T cells in healthy people across ages. The second PCR ran roughly 6 to 11 cycles with a sample-barcoded 5' primer and J-beta primers. MiXCR was run by TCRdb on the 5' RACE reads, yielding one entry per CDR3 protein. This table holds 650,000 to 1,000,000 distinct CDR3 sequences, around half found once. Material for sequencing was blood. The receptors derive from an elderly man in good health.

In its sample, this clonotype was seen a few times. The J gene is TRBJ2-5, the V gene TRBV7-2; 8 bases align to TRBD1. This CDR3 has 15 residues. The germline gives CDR1 SGHTA, CDR2 FQGNSA. V was pared by 4 bases and J by 4 bases, with 8 bases of the junction left unmatched. CDR3 sequence reads: CASSWTGDRGETQYF. CDR3 nucleotide sequence: TGTGCCAGCAGCTGGACAGGAGACAGGGGAGAGACCCAGTACTTC.

The rearrangement links TRBV5-1 to TRBJ2-6; unclear D gene. Germline lookup yields CDR1 SGHRS and CDR2 YFSETQ. The CDR3 has 15 residues. V was pared by 4 bases and J by 0 bases, with 8 bases between. The CDR3 spells CASSARSSGANVLTF. CDR3 nucleotide sequence: TGCGCCAGCAGCGCCAGGAGCTCTGGGGCCAACGTCCTGACTTTC. Supplemented by reference TRBV5-1 and TRBJ2-6, the full variable domain reads KAGVTQTPRYLIKTRGQQVTLSCSPISGHRSVSWYQQTPGQGLQFLFEYFSETQRNKGNFPGRFSGRQFSNSRSEMNVSTLELGDSALYLCASSARSSGANVLTFGAGSRLTVL.

The CDR3 here is CASTPAAAGDYGYTF. The DNA for the CDR3 is TGTGCCAGCACCCCCGCTGCGGCTGGCGACTATGGCTACACCTTC. The chain combines TRBV28 with TRBJ1-2; no clear D. V was shortened by 7 bases and J by 3 bases, with 18 bases between the two germline ends. There are 15 residues in the CDR3. Per germline, CDR1 MDHEN and CDR2 SYDVKM.

The V call is TRBV24-1, the J call TRBJ2-1, with D perhaps TRBD1 or TRBD2 (5 bases each). The ends were cut back, 2 bases at V and 2 bases at J, with 12 bases in the middle. This CDR3 region has 16 residues. CDR1 and CDR2 (germline): KGHDR, SFDVKD. CDR3 bases: TGTGCCACCAGTGATTCAGGGACGCAAACCTACAATGAGCAGTTCTTC. It encodes CATSDSGTQTYNEQFF.

The chain carries TRBV2 and TRBJ2-5; D possibly uses TRBD1 or TRBD2 (5 bases each). This CDR3 spans 17 amino acids. Germline CDR1 and CDR2: SNHLY and FYNNEI. The V end was cut by 2 bases, the J end by 1 base, with 17 bases between. This CDR3 reads CASSELKGLGGQETQYF. DNA for the CDR3: TGTGCCAGCAGTGAATTGAAGGGGCTTGGGGGCCAAGAGACCCAGTACTTC.

This clonotype was recorded many times. The genes are TRBV9 and TRBJ2-7; 11 bases match TRBD2. After removal of 2 bases from V and 6 bases from J, the junction contained 7 bases not matched to a gene. The CDR3 has 15 residues. CDR1 and CDR2 from the germline V gene are SGDLS and YYNGEE. The CDR3 DNA sequence: TGTGCCAGCAGCGTTATAGCGGGAGGGCCGTCCGAGCAGTACTTC. Protein: CASSVIAGGPSEQYF.

V gene TRBV20-1 combines with J gene TRBJ2-5, with 9 positions matching TRBD1. The assigned J gene may be wrong: the sequence end matches TRBJ2-7 better. The CDR3 has 15 amino acids. Germline V lookup: CDR1 DFQATT, CDR2 SNEGSKA (reference sequence). The CDR3 DNA follows: TGCAGTGCTACCCTCGGGACAGGGAGAAGGAACGAGCAGTACTTC. This codes for CSATLGTGRRNEQYF.

To note about this clonotype: In this CDR3 the conserved last residue, phenylalanine or tryptophan, is missing, so a read error is likely. V and J are TRBV30 and TRBJ1-1; tentative D call: TRBD1 (5 bases). The CDR3 has 13 amino acids. Germline V lookup: CDR1 GTSNPN, CDR2 SVGIG (reference sequence). The CDR3, as DNA: TGTGCCCGGAGTAGGACACTGAACACTGAAGCTTTCTCT. Translating it yields CARSRTLNTEAFS.

This clonotype was detected only a few times. The chain has TRBV29-1 and TRBJ2-2; TRBD2 is a possible D gene (6 bases). Germline CDR1 reads SQVTM; CDR2 reads ANQGSEA. The V end was cut by 0 bases, the J end by 4 bases, with 15 bases between. The CDR3 is 16 residues long. The CDR3 DNA is TGCAGCGTTGAAGAACGGAGGGTAGGGTTCACCGGGGAGCTGTTTTTT. This encodes CSVEERRVGFTGELFF.

This clonotype was seen more than once but under ten times. The chain is built from TRBV6-2 or TRBV6-3 and TRBJ2-1; D ambiguous. From germline, CDR1 is MNHEY and CDR2 SVGEGT. There are 13 residues in the CDR3. V was shortened by 7 bases and J by 8 bases, with 15 bases between the two germline ends. As DNA, the CDR3 is TGTGCCAGCAAAAGAAGCAGGATCCATGAGCAGTTCTTC. Translation: CASKRSRIHEQFF.

This clonotype showed up just a few times. The J gene is TRBJ1-4, the V gene TRBV7-9; TRBD1 is a possible D gene (6 bases). Germline CDR1 is SEHNR and CDR2 is FQNEAQ (reference sequence). This CDR3 has 14 amino acids. Trimming removed 5 bases at V and 8 bases at J, with 15 bases between. CDR3 loop: CASSTTGPREKLFF. The CDR3 DNA sequence: TGTGCCAGCAGCACGACAGGACCGAGGGAAAAACTGTTTTTT. Drawing the rest from reference TRBV7-9 and TRBJ1-4, the complete variable domain is DTGVSQNPRHKITKRGQNVTFRCDPISEHNRLYWYRQTLGQGPEFLTYFQNEAQLEKSRLLSDRFSAERPKGSFSTLEIQRTEQGDSAMYLCASSTTGPREKLFFGSGTQLSVL.

J is TRBJ1-1 and V is TRBV29-1; D may be TRBD1 (5 bases). Germline assignment: CDR1 SQVTM and CDR2 ANQGSEA. CDR3 length: 13 amino acids. V was cut by 2 bases and J by 3 bases, with 10 bases left in between. CDR3 DNA sequence: TGCAGCGTTGAATGGGGCAGAGACACTGAAGCTTTCTTT. Translated, it gives CSVEWGRDTEAFF.

This clonotype was counted only a few times. The CDR3 region has the DNA TGTGCCAGCAGCCTCACCCTAGCGGGAGGTTACAATGAGCAGTTCTTC. Its translation is CASSLTLAGGYNEQFF. J is TRBJ2-1 and V is TRBV4-2, with 11 bases that match TRBD2. The CDR3 length is 16 residues. Germline V gene data show CDR1 as LGHNA and CDR2 as YNFKEQ. Losses at the gene ends were 4 bases for V and 4 bases for J; bases not matched to a gene: 6.

This clonotype was seen at least ten times. The rearrangement joins TRBV29-1 to TRBJ1-1; D call uncertain. Trimming took off 6 bases at V and 3 bases at J, with 14 bases between the two ends. Per the germline V gene, CDR1 is SQVTM and CDR2 is ANQGSEA. This CDR3 is 13 amino acids long. CDR3 residues: CSVCEASDTEAFF. CDR3 bases: TGCAGCGTATGTGAGGCATCGGACACTGAAGCTTTCTTT.

The genes are TRBV7-2 and TRBJ2-3, with D tentatively TRBD2 (7 bases). The V end was cut by 5 bases, the J end by 14 bases, with 20 bases between. In germline, CDR1 is SGHTA, CDR2 FQGNSA. The CDR3 runs 13 residues. The CDR3 loop reads CASSRRGGGYAYF. CDR3 bases: TGTGCCAGCAGCCGCAGGGGAGGGGGATACGCGTATTTT.

This clonotype was seen ten or more times. The chain combines TRBV12-3 or TRBV12-4 with TRBJ2-6; D is uncertain. Between the trimmed V and J ends, which lost 3 bases and 0 bases, there was a span of 9 bases. The CDR3 runs to 16 residues. The CDR3 reads CASSLAGHSGANVLTF. DNA of the CDR3: TGTGCCAGCAGTTTGGCCGGCCACTCTGGGGCCAACGTCCTGACTTTC.

This clonotype was found many times. This sequence joins TRBV6-2 or TRBV6-3 and TRBJ2-1; no clear D gene. The V and J ends lost 4 bases and 4 bases respectively, with 20 bases between them. Germline V gives CDR1 MNHEY, CDR2 SVGEGT. The CDR3 contains 17 residues. The CDR3 is CASSFPPQRTSYNEQFF. CDR3 coding DNA: TGTGCCAGCAGTTTCCCTCCCCAGCGAACCAGTTACAATGAGCAGTTCTTC.

This sequence joins TRBV7-2 and TRBJ2-3; D ambiguous. CDR3 length: 15 amino acids. Germline V gene data show CDR1 as SGHTA and CDR2 as FQGNSA. Trimming shortened V by 7 bases and J by 1 base, and 15 bases separated the two germline ends. The CDR3 DNA reads TGTGCCAGCACATTAGAGGAAAGGGGCACAGATACGCAGTATTTT. This codes for CASTLEERGTDTQYF. The full variable domain, in which reference TRBV7-2 and TRBJ2-3 provide the parts outside the CDR3, is GAGVSQSPSNKVTEKGKDVELRCDPISGHTALYWYRQSLGQGLEFLIYFQGNSAPDKSGLPSDRFSAERTGGSVSTLTIQRTQQEDSAVYLCASTLEERGTDTQYFGPGTRLTVL.

This clonotype was counted many times. V is TRBV10-1 and J is TRBJ2-7; D might be TRBD1 or TRBD2, each matching 5 bases. The V end was cut by 5 bases, the J end by 7 bases, with 12 bases between. Germline loops: CDR1 WNHNN, CDR2 SYGVQD (reference sequence). The CDR3 has 12 residues. The CDR3 nucleotides read TGCGCCAGCAGTCCGGGACGAACTGAGCAGTACTTC. This encodes CASSPGRTEQYF.

The V call is TRBV7-8, the J call TRBJ2-2, with TRBD2 identical over 13 bases. The length of the CDR3 is 17 residues. The ends lost 5 bases at V and 5 bases at J; junction bases unmatched: 8. CDR1 and CDR2 from the germline V gene are SGHVS and FQNEAQ. As DNA, the CDR3 is TGTGCCAGCAGCCCACTAGCGGGAGGGCCTTATACCGGGGAGCTGTTTTTT. Protein sequence: CASSPLAGGPYTGELFF.

V usage is TRBV12-3 or TRBV12-4 and J usage is TRBJ2-5; weak D call: TRBD1 (6 bases). CDR3 length: 14 residues. V was cut by 5 bases and J by 4 bases, with 14 bases left in between. Here the CDR3 reads CASSTTGTPETQYF. The CDR3 DNA reads TGTGCCAGCAGTACAACAGGGACCCCAGAGACCCAGTACTTC.

The V and J genes are TRBV7-8 and TRBJ1-2; no clear D. Trimming pared 1 base from V and 5 bases from J, leaving 8 bases between. Germline V gene lookup returns CDR1 SGHVS and CDR2 FQNEAQ. The CDR3 sequence is 13 residues long. CDR3 sequence (DNA): TGTGCCAGCAGCTTAGACAGCAAGTATGGCTACACCTTC. This sequence encodes CASSLDSKYGYTF.

This chain links TRBV14 with TRBJ2-1; D perhaps matches TRBD2 (5 bases). This CDR3 is 15 amino acids long. V lost 0 bases and J 6 bases, leaving 12 bases between the germline ends. Per germline, CDR1 SGHDN and CDR2 FVKESK. DNA for the CDR3: TGTGCCAGCAGCCAAGAGACTACAGCCCCCAATGAGCAGTTCTTC. It yields the protein CASSQETTAPNEQFF.

The chain carries TRBV20-1 and TRBJ1-4; 8 nucleotides line up with TRBD1. V was pared by 6 bases and J by 3 bases, with 3 bases of the junction left unmatched. Germline lookup yields CDR1 DFQATT and CDR2 SNEGSKA (reference sequence). The CDR3 consists of 13 residues. The CDR3 coding sequence is TGCAGTGCGCGGACAGGGTCTAATGAAAAACTGTTTTTT. It yields the protein CSARTGSNEKLFF.

The chain uses TRBV20-1 and TRBJ2-5; 7 bases are a match to TRBD1. This CDR3 contains 13 residues. The V and J ends lost 2 bases and 5 bases, in that order; junction bases with no gene match: 5. Germline loops: CDR1 DFQATT, CDR2 SNEGSKA (reference sequence). The CDR3 sequence is CSARSDREETQYF. CDR3 bases: TGCAGTGCTAGATCAGACAGGGAGGAGACCCAGTACTTC.

This clonotype was seen many times. The chain has TRBV7-8 and TRBJ2-7, with D perhaps TRBD2 (6 bases). Per germline, CDR1 SGHVS and CDR2 FQNEAQ. The CDR3 totals 15 residues. The V gene lost 1 base and the J gene lost 5 bases, with 15 bases spanning the gap. Written as DNA, the CDR3 is TGTGCCAGCAGCTTAGATCAAGGACGGGGGAACGAGCAGTACTTC. Its translation: CASSLDQGRGNEQYF.